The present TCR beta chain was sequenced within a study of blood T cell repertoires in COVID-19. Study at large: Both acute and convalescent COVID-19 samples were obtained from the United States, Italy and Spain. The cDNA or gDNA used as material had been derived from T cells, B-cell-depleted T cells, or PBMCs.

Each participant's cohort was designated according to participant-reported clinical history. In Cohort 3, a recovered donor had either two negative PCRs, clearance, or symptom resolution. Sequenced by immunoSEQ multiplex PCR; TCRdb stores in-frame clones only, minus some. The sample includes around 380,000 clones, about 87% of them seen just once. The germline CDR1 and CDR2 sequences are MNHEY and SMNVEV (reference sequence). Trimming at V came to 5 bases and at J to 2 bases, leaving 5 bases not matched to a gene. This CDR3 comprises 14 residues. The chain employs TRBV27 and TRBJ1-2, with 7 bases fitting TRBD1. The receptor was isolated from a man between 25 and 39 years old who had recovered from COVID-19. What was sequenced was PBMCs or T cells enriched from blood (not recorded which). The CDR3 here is CASSPWTGNYGYTF. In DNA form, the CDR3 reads TGTGCCAGCAGTCCCTGGACAGGAAACTATGGCTACACCTTC.